This paragraph reports one TCR beta chain. Original processing notes: Amplifying reference gene primers gave estimates of nucleated cell counts. Some clones are missing from TCRdb's copy, which holds only in-frame ones; the method was immunoSEQ multiplex PCR. From that table come the V and J calls and clone size; the DNA was used to work out D and trimming. In the table there are fewer than 180,000 clones, around 90% of which are singletons. The sample is drawn from a study of blood T cell repertoires in COVID-19. Turning to the study itself: Whether acute or convalescent, the COVID-19 samples came from the United States, Italy and Spain. Sources were T cells, B-cell-depleted T cells, or PBMCs; the material itself was cDNA or gDNA.

Germline V gene sequence: CDR1 SGHDT, CDR2 YYEEEE. The V segment lost 0 bases and the J segment 5 bases; nucleotides outside the gene matches: 4. The CDR3 has 15 amino acids. Material: peripheral blood. The V gene is TRBV5-6, the J gene TRBJ2-2; TRBD1 matches 7 bases. This receptor was obtained from a woman aged 60 to 75 with active or convalescent COVID-19. For the CDR3, the DNA is TGTGCCAGCAGCTTGGGGGACAGCTTGACCGGGGAGCTGTTTTTT. Its protein product is CASSLGDSLTGELFF.